Given below is one T cell receptor beta chain in context. This receptor's antigen is unknown. Library generation was performed with bulk RNA-seq. The TruSeq Stranded RNA sample prep kit was used to generate libraries of poly-A-enriched mRNA from an input of about 1,000 ng total RNA. Every sample was sequenced in triplicate, with paired-end sequencing run on a HiSeq 2500. Each mate in the RNA-seq data had a read length of 125 nucleotides. Regarding the original processing steps: Reads were trimmed and aligned to hg38 using STAR v2.7, and quality control was performed with FASTQC, RSeQC and multiqc. Salmon 0.14.1 was used to quantify gene expression levels as transcripts per million (TPM). Principal component analysis suggested that transcriptomic profiles were not driven by trial, library batch, sequencing batch, treatment regimen or sex. TCRdb reprocessed the reads and provides one entry for every CDR3 protein sequence; no DNA is given. For this entry, the V and J calls and clone size follow TCRdb and not the study's own pipeline. This sample's clone table shows 79 distinct CDR3 sequences.

The sample's time point label, in plain terms: major or complete molecular response after front-line TKI therapy. About 15 CML patients were included in the patient cohort, and matched post-remission samples were retrieved for a subset of these patients. The data originate from a study of alternative splicing in chronic myeloid leukemia remission (dated by TCRdb to the early 2020s). Regarding the research as a whole: Remission specimens from the trials were collected at major or complete molecular response, at 12 or 24 months of TKI therapy. RNA sequencing was used to profile peripheral blood from chronic-phase CML patients at diagnosis and at remission, and the results were compared with those from healthy donors. In terms of female/male counts, the diagnosis samples were 11/5, the remission samples were 8/3 and the controls were 2/4. The diagnostic specimens from the trials consisted of total leukocytes from peripheral blood collected in EDTA. Trizol was used to extract total RNA from peripheral blood mononuclear cells of the diagnosis, remission and control samples. The French Persistem study supplied nine CML samples, of which seven were diagnostic and two were matched remission samples. Eight or nine diagnostic specimens, together with matched remission specimens, were obtained from the RESIST (imatinib), ENESTxtnd (nilotinib) and PINNACLE (nilotinib plus pegylated interferon) trials. The median age was around 50 years at diagnosis, less than 60 at remission and more than 35 for the healthy controls. Study-wide conclusions, independent of this receptor: Blood cell composition differed strongly depending on the timepoint, moving from an enrichment of myeloid progenitors at diagnosis to an enrichment of mature lymphoid cells at remission. At remission, blood cell composition was found to be reconfigured to resemble that of lymphoid cell-enriched normal controls.

From a lookup of the germline V gene, CDR1 and CDR2 are MNHEY and SVGEGT. The CDR3 numbers 16 residues from cysteine through phenylalanine. No DNA accompanies this entry. This specimen was PBMCs or total blood leukocytes (not recorded which), taken during remission. The chain joins TRBV6-2 or TRBV6-3 to TRBJ2-1; the D call of TRBD2 rests on TCRdb alone, since no DNA is present to check it. The source of this sequence is an adult with chronic myeloid leukemia. The CDR3 corresponds to CASSYGTSGSRDEQFF.